The clone carrying this TCR beta chain was counted a few times. The data belong to a study of blood T cell repertoires in COVID-19. Study-level information: Samples taken during acute and convalescent COVID-19 were collected in the United States, Italy and Spain.

In the study's own analysis: The assay estimated nucleated cells by amplifying reference gene primers. Data came from immunoSEQ multiplex PCR; TCRdb stores just in-frame clones and leaves some out. D and trimming were read from the DNA, whereas the V and J calls and clone size are those reported in that table. The repertoire includes around 300,000 clones, 75% to 90% of them detected once, and 0.94% sits in the top ten. CDR1 and CDR2 from the germline V gene are SGHNT and YYREEE (reference sequence). Trimming stripped 4 bases from V and 0 bases from J, with 8 bases between. This CDR3 is 13 amino acids long.

Sequencing was performed on peripheral blood. The clonotype originates from a woman between 35 and 50 years old who had recovered from COVID-19. The chain joins TRBV5-4 to TRBJ2-7; maybe TRBD1 (5 bases). DNA for the CDR3: TGTGCCAGCAGCCCGACAGACTCCTACGAGCAGTACTTC. Protein product: CASSPTDSYEQYF.